These T cell receptor beta chains were read from a single sample in a study of shared clonotypes between healthy human individuals. Here immunoSEQ multiplex PCR was the method, and the copy in TCRdb shows in-frame clones only, minus some. The repertoire holds some 490,000 clones, over 75% seen once, with roughly 13% in the top ten. What was sequenced was PBMCs. These receptors were collected from a woman in her thirties or forties in good health. Some clones in this sample may be carry-over from other donors' samples. The CDR3 runs from the conserved cysteine through the conserved F or W. Each record gives: J gene, D gene, V gene, clone size, CDR3 protein, CDR3 DNA. D genes are given only for firm matches. The size of a clone is reported for some rows only, either as once, few or many, or as a class for expanded clones.

>TRBJ2-7|-|TRBV19|-
CASSQAGLTYEQYF
TGTGCCAGTAGTCAAGCGGGCCTAACCTACGAGCAGTACTTC
>TRBJ1-2|TRBD1|TRBV29-1|-
CSVQGTGTDYGYTF
TGCAGCGTTCAGGGGACAGGGACCGACTATGGCTACACCTTC
>TRBJ2-7|-|TRBV6-5|-
CASSSTPGYYEQYF
TGTGCCAGCAGTTCGACACCGGGGTACTACGAGCAGTACTTC
>TRBJ2-1|TRBD2|TRBV6-1|few
CASSEKTGTSGTFKQFF
TGTGCCAGCAGTGAAAAAACCGGGACTAGCGGGACCTTTAAGCAGTTCTTC
>TRBJ2-1|TRBD1|TRBV6-4|-
CASSDSSGGGNEQFF
TGTGCCAGCAGTGACTCTTCAGGGGGTGGGAATGAGCAGTTCTTC
>TRBJ2-7|-|TRBV5-5|many
CASSLGPPATRTYEQYF
TGTGCCAGCAGCTTAGGGCCGCCCGCGACACGCACCTACGAGCAGTACTTC
>TRBJ1-2|TRBD1|TRBV5-1|-
CASSLGQGAYGYTF
TGCGCCAGCAGCTTGGGCCAGGGGGCATATGGCTACACCTTC
>TRBJ2-3|-|TRBV2|-
CASRQITDTQYF
TGTGCCAGCAGACAGATCACAGATACGCAGTATTTT
>TRBJ1-4|TRBD1|TRBV28|-
CASSSQGVLEKLFF
TGTGCCAGCAGTTCACAGGGGGTTCTTGAAAAACTGTTTTTT
>TRBJ2-2|TRBD1|TRBV9|once
CASSVAGQPSNTGELFF
TGTGCCAGCAGCGTAGCGGGACAGCCATCGAACACCGGGGAGCTGTTTTTT
>TRBJ1-2|TRBD1|TRBV9|few
CASSVPLDRAVLQFNYGYTF
TGTGCCAGCAGCGTACCGTTGGACAGGGCCGTTCTGCAATTTAACTATGGCTACACCTTC
>TRBJ2-7|-|TRBV6-1|few
CASSELFYLSYEQYF
TGTGCCAGCAGTGAATTGTTTTACTTGAGCTACGAGCAGTACTTC
>TRBJ2-7|-|TRBV4-2|-
CASSQGGLGLEHEQYF
TGTGCCAGCAGCCAAGGTGGACTCGGACTGGAACACGAGCAGTACTTC
>TRBJ2-5|-|TRBV21-1|-
CASYLEREIEETQYF
TGTGCCAGTTATCTGGAGCGGGAGATTGAAGAGACCCAGTACTTC
>TRBJ1-1|TRBD1|TRBV5-4|-
CASSFPGQGVTEAFF
TGTGCCAGCAGCTTTCCGGGACAGGGGGTCACTGAAGCTTTCTTT
>TRBJ1-2|TRBD1|TRBV5-1|once
CASSDRDRGDYGYTF
TGCGCCAGCAGCGACCGGGACAGGGGGGACTATGGCTACACCTTC
>TRBJ2-2|TRBD2|TRBV5-1|-
CASSLEGLASIAGELFF
TGCGCCAGCAGCTTGGAGGGACTAGCGTCGATCGCCGGGGAGCTGTTTTTT
>TRBJ2-7|-|TRBV6-5|-
CATKSGYEQYF
TGTGCCACCAAATCGGGCTACGAGCAGTACTTC
>TRBJ1-4|-|TRBV18|-
CASSLQGGNEKLFF
TGTGCCAGCTCACTCCAGGGAGGGAATGAAAAACTGTTTTTT
>TRBJ1-1|-|TRBV19|few
CASSIAPQLNTEAFF
TGTGCCAGTAGTATAGCCCCTCAGTTGAACACTGAAGCTTTCTTT
>TRBJ2-7|TRBD1|TRBV9|-
CASSAGQGGYEQYF
TGTGCCAGCAGCGCCGGACAGGGGGGCTACGAGCAGTACTTC
>TRBJ2-3|TRBD2|TRBV7-3|once
CASSLSAGGRDTQYF
TGTGCCAGCAGCTTAAGCGCGGGAGGGAGAGATACGCAGTATTTT
>TRBJ1-2|-|TRBV4-1|once
CASSQDWGQDYGYTF
TGCGCCAGCAGCCAAGATTGGGGGCAGGACTATGGCTACACCTTC
>TRBJ2-3|TRBD2|TRBV30|-
CALGREHVDTQYF
TGTGCTCTCGGGCGGGAGCATGTAGATACGCAGTATTTT
>TRBJ2-5|-|TRBV5-1|-
CASSPVGQLPGETQYF
TGCGCCAGCAGCCCCGTCGGACAGCTCCCGGGAGAGACCCAGTACTTC
>TRBJ2-2|-|TRBV5-1|-
CASSPELGTAGELFF
TGCGCCAGCAGCCCCGAATTGGGGACGGCCGGGGAGCTGTTTTTT
>TRBJ2-7|TRBD2|TRBV4-2|-
CASSQVLGLAAYEQYF
TGTGCCAGCAGCCAAGTCCTGGGACTAGCGGCCTACGAGCAGTACTTC
>TRBJ2-1|-|TRBV4-1|few
CASSQSTGSTSDEQFF
TGCGCCAGCAGCCAGTCCACAGGATCTACGAGCGATGAGCAGTTCTTC
>TRBJ2-7|-|TRBV28|-
CASRGIEQYF
TGTGCCAGCAGGGGGATCGAGCAGTACTTC
>TRBJ1-1|TRBD1|TRBV28|-
CASSPPGQRAFF
TGTGCCAGCAGTCCACCGGGACAGCGAGCTTTCTTT
>TRBJ2-7|-|TRBV28|-
CASSPTLGKISGPPYEQYF
TGTGCCAGCAGCCCGACGTTGGGCAAGATTAGCGGACCCCCCTACGAGCAGTACTTC
>TRBJ1-2|TRBD1|TRBV5-1|-
CASSLTGQGNGYTF
TGCGCCAGCAGCTTGACCGGACAGGGCAATGGCTACACCTTC
>TRBJ1-1|-|TRBV5-1|-
CASSLDGGGYTEAFF
TGCGCCAGCAGCTTGGACGGGGGAGGGTACACTGAAGCTTTCTTT
>TRBJ2-5|-|TRBV28|-
CAGCHGQKETQYF
TGTGCCGGATGCCACGGACAGAAAGAGACCCAGTACTTC
>TRBJ2-6|-|TRBV30|-
CAWAKLRANVLTF
TGTGCCTGGGCCAAGCTGAGGGCCAACGTCCTGACTTTC
>TRBJ1-5|TRBD1|TRBV15|-
CATSRTRGQISNQPQHF
TGTGCCACCAGCAGAACCCGGGGACAGATTAGCAATCAGCCCCAGCATTTT
>TRBJ2-5|TRBD1|TRBV5-1|once
CASNPTGTEETQYF
TGCGCCAGCAATCCTACCGGGACAGAAGAGACCCAGTACTTC
>TRBJ1-6|-|TRBV30|few
CAWSLKNSPLHF
TGTGCCTGGAGCCTCAAGAATTCACCCCTCCACTTT
>TRBJ2-7|TRBD1|TRBV5-5|-
CASSFGQGVVHEQYF
TGTGCCAGCAGCTTCGGACAGGGGGTTGTCCACGAGCAGTACTTC
>TRBJ2-7|-|TRBV9|-
CASSAGSYEQYF
TGTGCCAGCAGCGCTGGCTCCTACGAGCAGTACTTC